This T cell receptor beta chain appears in the sequencing data of a study of molecular identifiers for immune sequencing clone quantification. The study, taken as a whole, reports: One cell's worth of spiked Jurkat TCR RNA was reportedly detectable among about a million naive cells.

Previously described methods and listed TCR primers were used for bulk TCR libraries. Via MiXCR, TCRdb re-called the PCR reads, giving one row per CDR3 protein. The table lists hundreds of thousands of distinct CDR3 sequences, 20% to 25% of them singletons. The V and J ends lost 1 base and 4 bases respectively, with 13 bases between them. Germline V gene lookup returns CDR1 SNHLY and CDR2 FYNNEI. The length of the CDR3 is 15 residues. The table lists this clonotype with many counts. The target antigen is unknown. The clonotype comes from a human donor in good health. Some libraries in this study had Jurkat cell RNA spiked in. The sequenced material came from naive CD8+ T cells from blood, with Jurkat cell RNA spiked in. As for subset: FACS-sorted CD8+CD4-CCR7+CD45RA+ naive T cells. J is TRBJ1-2 and V is TRBV2; D is perhaps TRBD1 (5 bases). CDR3 amino acids: CASSEDTGNSYGYTF. DNA for the CDR3: TGTGCCAGCAGTGAAGATACAGGAAATTCCTATGGCTACACCTTC.